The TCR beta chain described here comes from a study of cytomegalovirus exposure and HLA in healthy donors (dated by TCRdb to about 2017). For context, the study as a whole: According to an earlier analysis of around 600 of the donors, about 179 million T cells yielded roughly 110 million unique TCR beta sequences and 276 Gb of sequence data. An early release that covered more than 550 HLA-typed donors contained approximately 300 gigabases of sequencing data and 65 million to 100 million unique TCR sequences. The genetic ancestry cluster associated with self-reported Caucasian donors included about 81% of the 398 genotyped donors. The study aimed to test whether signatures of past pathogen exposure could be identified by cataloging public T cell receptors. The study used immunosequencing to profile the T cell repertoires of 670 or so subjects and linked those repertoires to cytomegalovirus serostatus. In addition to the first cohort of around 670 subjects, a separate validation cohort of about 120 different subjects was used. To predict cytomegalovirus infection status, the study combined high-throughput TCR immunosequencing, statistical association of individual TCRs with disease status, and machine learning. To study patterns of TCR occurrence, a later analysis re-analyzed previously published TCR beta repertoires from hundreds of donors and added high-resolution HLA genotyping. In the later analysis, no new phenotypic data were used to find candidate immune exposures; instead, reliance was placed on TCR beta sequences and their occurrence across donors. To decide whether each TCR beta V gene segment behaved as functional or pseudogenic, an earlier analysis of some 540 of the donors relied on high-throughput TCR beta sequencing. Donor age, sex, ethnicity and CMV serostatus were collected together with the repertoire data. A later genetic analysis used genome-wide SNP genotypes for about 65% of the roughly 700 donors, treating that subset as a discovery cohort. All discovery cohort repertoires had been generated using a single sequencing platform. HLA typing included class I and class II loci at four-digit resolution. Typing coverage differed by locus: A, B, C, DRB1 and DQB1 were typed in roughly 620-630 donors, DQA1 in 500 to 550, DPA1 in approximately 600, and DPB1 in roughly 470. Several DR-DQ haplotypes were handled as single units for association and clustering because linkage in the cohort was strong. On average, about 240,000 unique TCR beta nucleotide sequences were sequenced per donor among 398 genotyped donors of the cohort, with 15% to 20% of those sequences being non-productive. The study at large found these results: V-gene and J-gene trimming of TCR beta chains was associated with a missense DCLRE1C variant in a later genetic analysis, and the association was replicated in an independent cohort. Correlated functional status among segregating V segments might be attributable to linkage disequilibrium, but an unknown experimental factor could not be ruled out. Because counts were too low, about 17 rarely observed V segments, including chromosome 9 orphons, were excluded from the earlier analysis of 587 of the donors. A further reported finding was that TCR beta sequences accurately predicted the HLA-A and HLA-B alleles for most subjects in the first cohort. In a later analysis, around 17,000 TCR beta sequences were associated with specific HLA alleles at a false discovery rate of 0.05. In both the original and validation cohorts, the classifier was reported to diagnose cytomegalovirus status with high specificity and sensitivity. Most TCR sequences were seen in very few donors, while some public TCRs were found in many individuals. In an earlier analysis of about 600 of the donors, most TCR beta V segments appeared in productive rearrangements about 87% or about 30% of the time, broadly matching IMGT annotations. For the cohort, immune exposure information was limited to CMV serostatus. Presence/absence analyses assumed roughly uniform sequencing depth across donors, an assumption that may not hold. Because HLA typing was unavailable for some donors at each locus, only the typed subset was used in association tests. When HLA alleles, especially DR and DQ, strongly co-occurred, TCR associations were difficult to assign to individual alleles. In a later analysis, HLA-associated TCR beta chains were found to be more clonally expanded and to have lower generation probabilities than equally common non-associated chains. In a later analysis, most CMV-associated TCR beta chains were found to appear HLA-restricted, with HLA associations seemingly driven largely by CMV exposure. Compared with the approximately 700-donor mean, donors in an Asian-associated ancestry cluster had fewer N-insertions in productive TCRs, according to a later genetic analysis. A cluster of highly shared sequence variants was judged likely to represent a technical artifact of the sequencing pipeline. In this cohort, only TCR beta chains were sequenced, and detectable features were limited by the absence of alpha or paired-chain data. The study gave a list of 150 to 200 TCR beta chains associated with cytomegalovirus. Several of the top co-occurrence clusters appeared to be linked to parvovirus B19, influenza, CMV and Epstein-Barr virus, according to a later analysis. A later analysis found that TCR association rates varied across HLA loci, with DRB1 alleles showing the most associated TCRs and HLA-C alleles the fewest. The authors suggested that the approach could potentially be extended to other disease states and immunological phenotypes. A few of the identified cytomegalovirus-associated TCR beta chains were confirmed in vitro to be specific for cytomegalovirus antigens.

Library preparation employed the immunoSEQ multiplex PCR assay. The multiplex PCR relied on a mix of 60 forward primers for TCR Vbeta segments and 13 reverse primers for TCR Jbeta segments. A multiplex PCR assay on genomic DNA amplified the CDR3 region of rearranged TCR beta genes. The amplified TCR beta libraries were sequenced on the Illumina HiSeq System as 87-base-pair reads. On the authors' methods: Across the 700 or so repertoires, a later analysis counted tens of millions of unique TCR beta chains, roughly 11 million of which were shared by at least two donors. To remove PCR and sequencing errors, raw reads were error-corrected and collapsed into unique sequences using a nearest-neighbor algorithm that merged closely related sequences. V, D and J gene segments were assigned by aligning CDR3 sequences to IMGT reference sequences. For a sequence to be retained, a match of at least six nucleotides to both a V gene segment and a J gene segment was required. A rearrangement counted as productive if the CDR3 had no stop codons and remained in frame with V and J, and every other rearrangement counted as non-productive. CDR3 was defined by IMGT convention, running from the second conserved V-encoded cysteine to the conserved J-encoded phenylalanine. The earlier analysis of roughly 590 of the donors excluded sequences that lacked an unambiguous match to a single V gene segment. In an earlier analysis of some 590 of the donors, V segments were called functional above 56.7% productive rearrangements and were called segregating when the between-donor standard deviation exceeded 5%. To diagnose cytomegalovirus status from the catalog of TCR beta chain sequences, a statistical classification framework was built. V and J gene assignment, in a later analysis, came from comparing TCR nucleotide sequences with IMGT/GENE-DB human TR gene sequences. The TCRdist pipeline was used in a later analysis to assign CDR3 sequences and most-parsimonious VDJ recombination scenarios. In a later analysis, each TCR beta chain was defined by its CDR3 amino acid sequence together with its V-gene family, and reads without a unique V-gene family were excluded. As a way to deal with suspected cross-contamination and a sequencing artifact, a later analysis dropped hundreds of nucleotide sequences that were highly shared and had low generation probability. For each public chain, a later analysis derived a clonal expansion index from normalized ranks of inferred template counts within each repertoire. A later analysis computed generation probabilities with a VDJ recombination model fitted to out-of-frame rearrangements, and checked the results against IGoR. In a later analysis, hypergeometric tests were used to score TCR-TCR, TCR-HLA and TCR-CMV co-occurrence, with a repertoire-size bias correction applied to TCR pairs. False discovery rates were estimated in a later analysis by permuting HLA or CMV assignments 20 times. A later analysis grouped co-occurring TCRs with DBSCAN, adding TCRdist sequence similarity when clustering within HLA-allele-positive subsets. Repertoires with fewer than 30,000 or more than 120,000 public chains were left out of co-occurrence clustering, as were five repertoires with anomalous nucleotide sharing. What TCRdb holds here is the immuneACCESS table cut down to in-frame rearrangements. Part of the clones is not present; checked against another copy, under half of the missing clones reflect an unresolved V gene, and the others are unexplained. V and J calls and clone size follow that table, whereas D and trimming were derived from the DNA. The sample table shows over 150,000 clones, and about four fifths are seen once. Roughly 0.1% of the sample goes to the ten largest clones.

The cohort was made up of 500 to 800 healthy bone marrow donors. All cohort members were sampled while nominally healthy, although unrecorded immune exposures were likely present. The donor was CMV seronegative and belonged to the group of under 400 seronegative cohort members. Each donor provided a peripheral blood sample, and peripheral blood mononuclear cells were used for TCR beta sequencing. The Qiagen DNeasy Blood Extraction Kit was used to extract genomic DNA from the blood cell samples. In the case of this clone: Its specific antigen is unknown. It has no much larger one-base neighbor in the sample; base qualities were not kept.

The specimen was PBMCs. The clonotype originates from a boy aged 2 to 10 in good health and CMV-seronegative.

Here the CDR3 is given as CASSLDGGPTNEQFF. The bases read TGTGCCAGCAGCTTGGACGGGGGACCCACCAATGAGCAGTTCTTC. Recombination joined TRBV5-6 with TRBJ2-1; a weak D assignment points to TRBD2 (6 bases agree). Cut back by 0 bases and 6 bases, the V and J ends lie 13 bases apart. Reading from cysteine to phenylalanine, the CDR3 counts 15 amino acids. Here the CDR3 DNA is all that survives: 45 bases in frame from base 1. In the germline V gene, CDR1 corresponds to SGHDT and CDR2 to YYEEEE. Reference TRBV5-6 and TRBJ2-1 proteins supply the regions before and after the CDR3; the full variable domain is: DAGVTQSPTHLIKTRGQQVTLRCSPKSGHDTVSWYQQALGQGPQFIFQYYEEEERQRGNFPDRFSGHQFPNYSSELNVNALLLGDSALYLCASSLDGGPTNEQFFGPGTRLTVL.